This T cell receptor beta chain stems from a study of T-cell reconstitution after alpha-beta-depleted transplantation in children (TCRdb year 2016). About the investigation overall: The study quantitatively tracked T-cell immune reconstitution after TCRalphabeta/CD19-depleted allogeneic hematopoietic cell transplantation in children using TCR repertoire profiling. Points the paper makes about the study in general: Apparently early alphabetaT-cell count recovery about two months after transplant reportedly relied on only several hundred rapidly expanded clones derived from non-depleted graft cells. In some patients, high TCRbeta diversity at day 60 was attributed to recipient T cells and intrathymic progenitors that had survived conditioning. Over the following months the frequencies of hyperexpanded clones went down, and after one year T-cell counts and TCRbeta diversity were mostly credited to newly produced T cells.

Library method: PCR. The reads were generated on an Illumina HiSeq 2500. To normalize quantification of the TCRbeta repertoire, the TCR libraries were built with molecular barcoding that relied on unique molecular identifiers. In-frame beta chains were kept once TCRdb had trimmed the public reads at Q25 with fastp and called clones with MiXCR. Every CDR3 protein is listed once, alongside the most common genes and DNA of its rows. The sample records 150,000 to 250,000 distinct CDR3 sequences, approximately 6.8% of which are singletons. Just over 4.5% of the sample lies in the top ten. Its CDR3 holds 14 amino acids, cysteine through phenylalanine. Only the CDR3 DNA stays, 42 bases, in frame from base 1. Germline trimming amounts to 1 base on V and 6 bases on J, with 5 as the count of junction bases outside the gene matches. The germline V gene (reference sequence) gives CDR1 as PRHDT and CDR2 as FYEKMQ.

This clonotype was recorded many times. Its cognate antigen has yet to be identified. Base qualities were left out, and no much larger clone turns up one base away. Sample treatment or condition, as interpreted from the label and publication: allogeneic hematopoietic cell transplantation with graft depleted of TCRalphabeta T cells and CD19 B cells. The transplant recipients were children given TCRalphabeta/CD19-depleted allogeneic hematopoietic cell grafts. Here the sequenced sample was PBMCs, taken before TCRalphabeta/CD19-depleted stem cell transplant. This sequence originates from a girl less than two years old with combined immunodeficiency, due to receive a stem cell transplant. The sequence is built from TRBV13 and TRBJ2-7; TRBD1 fits 8 bases in the junction. In nucleotides, the sequence is TGTGCCAGCAGCTTAGTGGACAGGGAAACCGAGCAGTACTTC. Translated, this is CASSLVDRETEQYF.